This TCR beta chain stems from a study of blood T cell repertoires in COVID-19. Across the study: The study drew acute and convalescent COVID-19 samples from the United States, Italy and Spain. Sample material is recorded as cDNA or gDNA derived from T cells, B-cell-depleted T cells, or PBMCs.

In the original processing: Counts of nucleated cells, estimated from reference gene primer amplification, were obtained. Profiling relied on immunoSEQ multiplex PCR, and the TCRdb table lists in-frame clones only, not all of them. V and J calls plus clone size are reproduced from that table; the DNA served to infer D and trimming. The sample carries roughly 97,000 clones, around four fifths recorded once. The trim removed 4 bases at V and 2 bases at J, leaving 8 bases unmatched. The germline V gene has CDR1 SGHNT and CDR2 YYREEE (reference sequence). The CDR3 length is 15 residues. The origin of this receptor is a man in his sixties with acute or convalescent COVID-19. Sequencing used peripheral blood. The chain links TRBV5-4 to TRBJ1-1; TRBD1 agrees at 7 bases. CDR3 coding DNA: TGTGCCAGCAGCCCACCGGGACAGTTTAACACTGAAGCTTTCTTT. Translated, it gives CASSPPGQFNTEAFF. The full variable domain, in which reference TRBV5-4 and TRBJ1-1 provide the parts outside the CDR3, is ETGVTQSPTHLIKTRGQQVTLRCSSQSGHNTVSWYQQALGQGPQFIFQYYREEENGRGNFPPRFSGLQFPNYSSELNVNALELDDSALYLCASSPPGQFNTEAFFGQGTRLTVV.